Below are 2 T cell receptor beta chains sequenced from a single sample in a study of T cells in Graves' hyperthyroidism and ophthalmopathy. Amplification yielded TCR beta CDR3 regions, with RNA transcripts as the source. Primed by the HTBI set, a first-round RT-PCR was run on the TCR CDR3. TCRdb independently ran MiXCR on the multiplex PCR reads; one entry per CDR3 protein. The table lists a few hundred thousand distinct CDR3 sequences, approximately 14% of them singletons, with around 13% in the top ten. The specimen was blood. The receptors shown here come from a middle-aged woman with Graves' hyperthyroidism.

This clonotype was observed many times. V usage is TRBV28 and J usage is TRBJ1-5; D perhaps matches TRBD1 (6 bases). With 3 bases removed from V and 2 bases from J, the gap between germline ends came to 17 bases. CDR1 and CDR2 from the germline V gene are MDHEN and SYDVKM. CDR3 length equals 17 residues. In DNA form, the CDR3 reads TGTGCCAGCAGTTTTAGGTCAGGGGTTCTGGGCAATCAGCCCCAGCATTTT. Encoded protein: CASSFRSGVLGNQPQHF.

In this sample, this clonotype turned up many times. A read error may account for a junction end that differs from germline. The chain carries TRBV18 and TRBJ2-1, with 9 bases matching TRBD1. Germline CDR1 KGHSH, CDR2 LQKENI. The CDR3 has 15 amino acids. The CDR3, as DNA: TGTGCCAGCTCACTCTTTCGACAGGGGGACAATGAACAGTTCTTC. Its translation is CASSLFRQGDNEQFF.